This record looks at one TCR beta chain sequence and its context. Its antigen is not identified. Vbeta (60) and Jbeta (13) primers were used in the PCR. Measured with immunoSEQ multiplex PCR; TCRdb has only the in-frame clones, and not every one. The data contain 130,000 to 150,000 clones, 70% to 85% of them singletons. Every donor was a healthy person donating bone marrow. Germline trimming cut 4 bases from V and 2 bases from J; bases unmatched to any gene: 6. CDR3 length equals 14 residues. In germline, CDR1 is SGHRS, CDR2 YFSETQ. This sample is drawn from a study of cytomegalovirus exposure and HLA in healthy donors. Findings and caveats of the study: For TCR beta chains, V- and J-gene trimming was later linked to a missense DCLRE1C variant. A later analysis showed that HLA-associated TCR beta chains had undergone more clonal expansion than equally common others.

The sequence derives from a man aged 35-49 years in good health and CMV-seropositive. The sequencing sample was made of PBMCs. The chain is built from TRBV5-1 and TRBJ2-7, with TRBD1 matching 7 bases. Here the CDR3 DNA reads TGCGCCAGCAGCCAGACAGGGCCTACCTACGAGCAGTACTTC. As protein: CASSQTGPTYEQYF. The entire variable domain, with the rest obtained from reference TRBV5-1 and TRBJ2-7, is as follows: KAGVTQTPRYLIKTRGQQVTLSCSPISGHRSVSWYQQTPGQGLQFLFEYFSETQRNKGNFPGRFSGRQFSNSRSEMNVSTLELGDSALYLCASSQTGPTYEQYFGPGTRLTVT.